The 28 T cell receptor beta chains reported below all come from one sample, sequenced in a study of blood T cell repertoires in COVID-19 (dated by TCRdb to the early 2020s). The method behind the library was the immunoSEQ multiplex PCR assay. TCRdb carries this immuneACCESS record with in-frame sequences only. Its versions omit some clonotypes, under half of them owing to an unresolved V gene in the studies checked, with the rest unexplained. In this sample the table shows 130,000 to 150,000 clones, around 80% of which occur a single time. The top ten clones comprise about 1.9% of the sample. The material sequenced was peripheral blood. The receptor source for this set is a woman aged 55-70 years with acute or convalescent COVID-19.

This clone was observed once. The V call is TRBV27, the J call TRBJ2-7, with 7 bases lining up with TRBD2. Unmatched junction bases numbered 10, after V lost 6 bases and J lost 2 bases. This CDR3 region has 15 residues. CDR1 and CDR2 (germline): MNHEY, SMNVEV (reference sequence). The CDR3 bases are TGTGCCAGCAGCCCCGGGTCGGGGGGAACCTACGAGCAGTACTTC. Amino acid sequence: CASSPGSGGTYEQYF.

This chain links TRBV11-2 with TRBJ2-7; tentative D call: TRBD2 (6 bases). V lost 2 bases and J 3 bases, leaving 14 bases between the germline ends. The CDR3 length is 15 residues. In germline, CDR1 is SGHAT, CDR2 FQNNGV. The CDR3 is CASSLWGEIGYEQYF. The CDR3 nucleotides are TGTGCCAGCAGCTTATGGGGGGAGATCGGCTACGAGCAGTACTTC.

The sample holds a few counts of this clone. This chain uses TRBV4-2 with TRBJ1-4, with 7 bases identical to TRBD1. There are 15 residues in the CDR3. Trimming cost V 3 bases and J 8 bases; bases outside gene matches: 9. Germline V gene lookup returns CDR1 LGHNA and CDR2 YNFKEQ. The CDR3 DNA reads TGTGCCAGCAGCCAGGAACAGGGGCTGCGCGAAAAACTGTTTTTT. This translates into CASSQEQGLREKLFF.

This clone was recorded a few times. This chain uses TRBV25-1 with TRBJ1-1; 9 positions match TRBD1. Germline values: CDR1 MGHDK, CDR2 SYGVNS. V was pared by 6 bases and J by 4 bases, with 6 bases of the junction left unmatched. The CDR3 has 14 amino acids. CDR3 DNA sequence: TGTGCCAGCAGGGGGACAGGGATGGGCACTGAAGCTTTCTTT. Protein sequence: CASRGTGMGTEAFF.

This clone has just a few counts. The V and J genes are TRBV7-6 and TRBJ2-2, with 11 bases fitting TRBD2. Germline trimming cut 3 bases from V and 0 bases from J; bases unmatched to any gene: 3. This CDR3 is built from 17 residues. The germline gives CDR1 SGHVS, CDR2 FNYEAQ. The CDR3 coding sequence is TGTGCCAGCAGCTTCAGACTAGCGGGGCCGAACACCGGGGAGCTGTTTTTT. This sequence encodes CASSFRLAGPNTGELFF.

The J gene is TRBJ2-7, the V gene TRBV18, with D possibly TRBD2 on 6 matching bases. Germline V gene lookup returns CDR1 KGHSH and CDR2 LQKENI. Trimming cost V 3 bases and J 1 base, with 22 bases left between them. This CDR3 region has 18 residues. The DNA for the CDR3 is TGTGCCAGCTCACCCCAACAGTGGGCGGGGAGCCCATCCTACGAGCAGTACTTC. This gives the protein CASSPQQWAGSPSYEQYF.

V usage is TRBV6-1 and J usage is TRBJ2-1; D may be TRBD2 (6 bases). Trimming stripped 4 bases from V and 3 bases from J, with 16 bases between. Germline CDR1 is MNHNS and CDR2 is SASEGT. This CDR3 spans 16 amino acids. CDR3 residues: CASSAASAGSYNEQFF. CDR3 DNA sequence: TGTGCCAGCAGTGCGGCTAGCGCAGGTAGCTACAATGAGCAGTTCTTC.

The chain is built from TRBV19 and TRBJ2-3; 10 bases match TRBD2. Germline CDR1 LNHDA, CDR2 SQIVND (reference sequence). The CDR3 extends over 16 amino acids. With 5 bases clipped from V and 2 bases from J, the junction kept 7 bases outside the gene matches. CDR3 protein: CASSPSGRANTDTQYF. Here the CDR3 DNA reads TGTGCCAGTAGTCCCAGCGGGAGGGCCAACACAGATACGCAGTATTTT.

This chain joins TRBV18 and TRBJ2-7; 9 bases fit TRBD2. Germline-derived CDR1 and CDR2 are KGHSH and LQKENI. V trimming: 6 bases; J trimming: 6 bases; junction bases outside the gene matches: 15. The CDR3 covers 16 residues. The CDR3 protein is CASSQTKGLAGLEQYF. In nucleotides, the CDR3 is TGTGCCAGCTCTCAAACCAAGGGGCTAGCGGGACTCGAGCAGTACTTC.

The rearrangement uses TRBV2 and TRBJ1-1; weak D call: TRBD1 (5 bases). The CDR3 consists of 17 residues. From germline, CDR1 is SNHLY and CDR2 FYNNEI. Trimming shortened V by 0 bases and J by 4 bases, and 18 bases separated the two germline ends. CDR3 region: CASSEAVRVNFITEAFF. The CDR3 region has the DNA TGTGCCAGCAGTGAAGCGGTCAGGGTGAACTTCATCACTGAAGCTTTCTTT. Based on the CDR3 plus reference TRBV2 and TRBJ1-1, the full variable domain is EPEVTQTPSHQVTQMGQEVILRCVPISNHLYFYWYRQILGQKVEFLVSFYNNEISEKSEIFDDQFSVERPDGSNFTLKIRSTKLEDSAMYFCASSEAVRVNFITEAFFGQGTRLTVV.

The V and J genes are TRBV5-6 and TRBJ2-5; TRBD2 agrees at 10 bases. This CDR3 region has 15 residues. CDR1 is SGHDT, CDR2 YYEEEE, per germline. V was pared by 2 bases and J by 6 bases, with 7 bases of the junction left unmatched. The CDR3, as DNA: TGTGCCAGCAGCTTAGGGACTAGCGATTGGCAGACCCAGTACTTC. Its protein is CASSLGTSDWQTQYF. The full variable domain, with the rest looked up from reference TRBV5-6 and TRBJ2-5, is DAGVTQSPTHLIKTRGQQVTLRCSPKSGHDTVSWYQQALGQGPQFIFQYYEEEERQRGNFPDRFSGHQFPNYSSELNVNALLLGDSALYLCASSLGTSDWQTQYFGPGTRLLVL.

V usage is TRBV28 and J usage is TRBJ2-5; 12 bases align to TRBD2. CDR3 length: 14 amino acids. Germline CDR1 reads MDHEN; CDR2 reads SYDVKM. The junction had 2 bases not matched to a gene; V was cut back by 5 bases and J by 4 bases. The CDR3 nucleotides read TGTGCCAGCAGTCCGGGACTAGCGGGAGAGACCCAGTACTTC. It yields the protein CASSPGLAGETQYF.

The CDR3 nucleotides read TGTGCCAGTTCTCTCGGGACAGGGGGCAATGAGCAGTTCTTC. Translated, it gives CASSLGTGGNEQFF. V and J are TRBV6-4 and TRBJ2-1; 11 bases line up with TRBD1. CDR3 length: 14 residues. Trimming at V came to 9 bases and at J to 6 bases, leaving 7 bases not matched to a gene. CDR1 and CDR2 from the germline V gene are MRHNA and SNTAGT.

The chain is built from TRBV28 and TRBJ1-3; D may be TRBD1 (6 bases). This CDR3 is 17 amino acids long. V was shortened by 7 bases and J by 3 bases, with 22 bases between the two germline ends. CDR1 and CDR2 from the germline V gene are MDHEN and SYDVKM. CDR3 coding DNA: TGTGCCAGCATGGGCCTCGTACAGGGCTCAGGTGGAAACACCATATATTTT. This sequence encodes CASMGLVQGSGGNTIYF.

V and J are TRBV11-2 and TRBJ1-3; 7 nucleotides match TRBD1. The junction had 5 bases not matched to a gene; V was cut back by 5 bases and J by 4 bases. This CDR3 has 14 amino acids. Per germline, CDR1 SGHAT and CDR2 FQNNGV. CDR3 residues: CASSPDRVGNTIYF. In nucleotides, the CDR3 is TGTGCCAGCAGCCCCGACAGGGTGGGAAACACCATATATTTT.

The gene calls are TRBV18 and TRBJ2-5; D possibly corresponds to TRBD1 (6 bases). Germline CDR1 reads KGHSH; CDR2 reads LQKENI. The length of the CDR3 is 14 residues. Trimming shortened V by 2 bases and J by 4 bases, and 11 bases separated the two germline ends. In nucleotides, the CDR3 is TGTGCCAGCTCACCAAGGGGGAAGGGAGAGACCCAGTACTTC. Its protein is CASSPRGKGETQYF.

The chain combines TRBV2 with TRBJ2-1, with 14 bases matching TRBD2. This CDR3 contains 17 residues. V lost 6 bases to trimming and J lost 0 bases; unmatched junction nucleotides: 4. Per germline, CDR1 SNHLY and CDR2 FYNNEI. The CDR3 DNA reads as TGTGCCAGCAGGACTAGCGGGAGGGGTAGCTCCTACAATGAGCAGTTCTTC. Translating gives CASRTSGRGSSYNEQFF.

V is TRBV19 and J is TRBJ2-1; 13 bases are shared with TRBD2. In germline, CDR1 is LNHDA, CDR2 SQIVND (reference sequence). Germline trimming cut 5 bases from V and 7 bases from J; bases unmatched to any gene: 8. The CDR3 is 16 amino acids. The CDR3 is CASSHGLAGEKNEQFF. In DNA, the CDR3 is TGTGCCAGTAGTCACGGACTAGCGGGAGAAAAAAATGAGCAGTTCTTC. The full variable domain, with the rest looked up from reference TRBV19 and TRBJ2-1, is DGGITQSPKYLFRKEGQNVTLSCEQNLNHDAMYWYRQDPGQGLRLIYYSQIVNDFQKGDIAEGYSVSREKKESFPLTVTSAQKNPTAFYLCASSHGLAGEKNEQFFGPGTRLTVL.

The chain combines TRBV6-6 with TRBJ2-7; 8 bases are shared with TRBD1. The CDR3 covers 16 residues. CDR1 is MNHNY, CDR2 SVGAGI, per germline (reference sequence). Trimming removed 0 bases from V and 2 bases from J; junction bases left unmatched: 6. CDR3 in DNA: TGTGCCAGCAGTTACTCGATCGGACAGGGAGCCTACGAGCAGTACTTC. Residues: CASSYSIGQGAYEQYF.

The CDR3 sequence is CASSFRGNIQYF. The CDR3 DNA is TGTGCCAGCAGCTTCAGGGGGAACATTCAGTACTTC. This rearrangement joins TRBV5-5 to TRBJ2-4; 7 bases map to TRBD1. CDR1 and CDR2 (germline): SGHKS, YYEKEE (reference sequence). CDR3 length equals 12 residues. Trimming cost V 2 bases and J 7 bases; bases outside gene matches: 0.

This sequence joins TRBV5-5 and TRBJ2-5, with TRBD2 identical over 14 bases. Germline values: CDR1 SGHKS, CDR2 YYEKEE (reference sequence). The J segment lost 4 bases and the V segment lost 0 bases, leaving 5 bases of the junction unmatched. CDR3 length: 17 amino acids. CDR3 protein: CASSLGGLAGEGETQYF. The CDR3 DNA reads TGTGCCAGCAGCTTGGGGGGACTAGCGGGAGAGGGAGAGACCCAGTACTTC.

Here the CDR3 DNA reads TGTGCCAGTGGACTAGCGGGATTCACAGATACGCAGTATTTT. Its protein is CASGLAGFTDTQYF. This chain uses TRBV19 with TRBJ2-3; the match to TRBD2 covers 12 bases. Germline CDR1 and CDR2: LNHDA and SQIVND (reference sequence). With V trimmed by 8 bases and J by 2 bases, 2 bases remained unmatched. CDR3 length: 14 residues.

The chain employs TRBV7-9 and TRBJ1-2; TRBD1 aligns across 9 bases. This CDR3 is built from 15 residues. Per germline, CDR1 SEHNR and CDR2 FQNEAQ (reference sequence). Unmatched junction bases numbered 6, after V lost 4 bases and J lost 3 bases. The CDR3 spells CASSYGTGNYYGYTF. Written as DNA, the CDR3 is TGTGCCAGCAGCTACGGGACAGGGAATTACTATGGCTACACCTTC.

The gene calls are TRBV19 and TRBJ2-1; tentative D call: TRBD2 (6 bases). This CDR3 spans 13 amino acids. V was pared by 6 bases and J by 2 bases, with 8 bases between. Per the germline V gene, CDR1 is LNHDA and CDR2 is SQIVND (reference sequence). The CDR3, as DNA: TGTGCCAGTAGCCGGGAGCCCTACAATGAGCAGTTCTTC. This encodes CASSREPYNEQFF.

DNA of the CDR3: TGTGCCACCACACACAGCGGGATCGGGGGTTGGGATACGCAGTATTTT. It encodes CATTHSGIGGWDTQYF. This chain connects TRBV15 to TRBJ2-3, with 7 bases aligning to TRBD2. After removal of 7 bases from V and 6 bases from J, the junction contained 16 bases not matched to a gene. This CDR3 is 16 amino acids long. Germline CDR1 reads LNHNV; CDR2 reads YYDKDF (reference sequence).

This chain uses TRBV27 with TRBJ2-1; no reliable D call. The CDR3 has 13 residues. Germline values: CDR1 MNHEY, CDR2 SMNVEV (reference sequence). The germline V and J ends were trimmed by 5 bases and 8 bases, with 13 bases remaining between them. CDR3 DNA: TGTGCCAGCAGTCCCACAACTACATATGAGCAGTTCTTC. The encoded protein is CASSPTTTYEQFF.

This rearrangement joins TRBV20-1 to TRBJ1-6; no clear D. Trimming took 3 bases from V and 0 from J, leaving 9 bases between them. Germline CDR1 and CDR2: DFQATT and SNEGSKA (reference sequence). The CDR3 is 15 residues long. The CDR3: CSASGPSSYNSPLHF. CDR3 sequence (DNA): TGCAGTGCTAGTGGTCCGAGCTCCTATAATTCACCCCTCCACTTT.

The chain recombines TRBV4-1 with TRBJ2-1; unclear D gene. Trimming took 0 bases from V and 8 from J, leaving 11 bases between them. The germline V gene encodes CDR1 MGHRA and CDR2 YSYEKL. The CDR3 runs 14 residues. CDR3 in amino acids: CASSQDLSSYEQFF. The DNA for the CDR3 is TGCGCCAGCAGCCAAGATCTATCATCATATGAGCAGTTCTTC.